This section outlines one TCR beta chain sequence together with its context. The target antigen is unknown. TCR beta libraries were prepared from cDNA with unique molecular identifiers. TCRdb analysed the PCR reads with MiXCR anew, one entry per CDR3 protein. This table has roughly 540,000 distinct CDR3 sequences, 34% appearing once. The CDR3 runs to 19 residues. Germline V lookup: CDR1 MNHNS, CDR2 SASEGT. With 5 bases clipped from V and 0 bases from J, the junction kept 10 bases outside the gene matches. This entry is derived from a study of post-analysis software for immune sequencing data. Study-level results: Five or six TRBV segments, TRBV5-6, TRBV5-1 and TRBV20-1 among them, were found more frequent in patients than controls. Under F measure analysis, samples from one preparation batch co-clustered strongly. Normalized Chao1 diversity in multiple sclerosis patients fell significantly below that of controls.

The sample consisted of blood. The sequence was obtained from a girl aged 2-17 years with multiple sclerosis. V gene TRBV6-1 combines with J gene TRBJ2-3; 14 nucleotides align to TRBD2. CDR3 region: CASSPLGLAGGGSTDTQYF. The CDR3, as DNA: TGTGCCAGCAGTCCGCTCGGACTAGCGGGGGGCGGTAGCACAGATACGCAGTATTTT.